The sequence of this T cell receptor (beta chain) was determined in a study of shared clonotypes between healthy human individuals (dated by TCRdb to about 2020). Regarding the complete study: A couple of women and three men aged 18 to 49 years were included in the cohort. For each donor, three plates each were used for CD4 naive and CD4 memory, two plates were used for CD8 naive, and one plate was used for CD8 memory. The study deeply sequenced blood TCR repertoires of about five healthy adults to estimate repertoire size and the extent of clonotype sharing between individuals. To increase sequencing depth and limit assay-specific biases, different laboratories used diverse techniques to prepare libraries and sequence TCR repertoires. Per donor, leukapheresis produced somewhere between about 0.9 and 9.5 billion PBMCs.

About this clone: Which antigen it targets is not known. There are no base qualities to consult, and no much larger clone falls within one base.

TCR CDR3 regions were amplified from genomic DNA by multiplex PCR using the deep immunoSEQ assay. For each cell subset, the extracted genomic DNA was distributed evenly across all wells of several immunoSEQ 96-well plates, and each plate served as one replicate. For sorted subsets, roughly 0.2 ug genomic DNA, equal to approximately 30,000 T cell genomes, was loaded into each replicate PCR. Purified libraries were quantified with a Qubit 3.0 fluorometer, sized on a Bioanalyzer 2100, and re-quantified with the KAPA Library Quantification kit. Every immunoSEQ 96-well plate was sequenced on a separate single-read 150-cycle Illumina NextSeq 550 flow cell. From the authors' description of their analysis: The immunoSEQ output contained only junctional sequences without quality scores, so filtering could not match that applied to full-length reads. Sequences were annotated with PyIR, a Python wrapper for IgBLAST v1.9, and V/J genes and CDR3 were assigned using IMGT germline references. Any read was removed if the V/J assignment was weak (E-value above 1e-6), the CDR3 was missing, or the read contained stop codons, out-of-frame junctions, or ambiguous translated residues. V3J clonotypes were defined as sequences sharing the same inferred V gene, J gene, and CDR3 amino acid sequence. Percentage overlap between repertoires was calculated by dividing the number of shared unique clonotypes by the size of the smaller repertoire. Repertoire richness was assessed with RTK rarefaction, the Chao1 estimator, and Recon v2.1 estimates of unobserved clonotypes. Generation probabilities were computed with OLGA for all TCRbeta clonotypes obtained by the gDNA method from a few donors. This immuneACCESS table, as held by TCRdb, lists in-frame sequences with V and J called but not all clones. Of the missing ones, under half trace to an unresolved V gene in checked studies; the others have no known cause. That table is the source of V, J and clone size, and D and trimming were worked out from the DNA. The sample includes hundreds of thousands of clones, with 90% to 95% observed a single time. The ten largest clones add up to 24% of the sample.

What the work shows at the level of the full study, not this receptor alone: Approximately 4.8% of naive CD4, around 4% of naive CD8, 2% to 2.5% of memory CD4, and less than 0.45% of memory CD8 clonotypes were shared across a few donors. Pairwise subsampling led to the expectation that sequencing depth would affect the degree of clonotype sharing among donors. Because the study included only a small number of donors, the genetic and exposure-history diversity represented was limited. Even with the large sequencing depth, rarefaction of the sorted-subset datasets indicated that sequencing was incomplete. Sampling was limited to blood, and TCR repertoires in tissue likely differ from TCR repertoires in blood. Estimated clonotype richness was generally larger for naive than for memory subsets. Compared with non-shared clonotypes, clonotypes shared by all four sorted-subset donors had higher generation probabilities.

CD8 naive samples were obtained by positive selection for CCR7 among CD45RO-negative cells, yielding a CD45RA+CCR7+ population from which TemRA cells were excluded. Healthy HIV-negative adults with no recently reported acute infections or vaccinations were included as donors. Every donor was a Caucasian adult residing in Nashville, Tennessee, USA. Blood was collected by leukapheresis, and PBMCs were isolated by Ficoll-Histopaque density gradient centrifugation and then cryopreserved in liquid nitrogen vapor phase. Analytical flow cytometry was used to check the purity and quantity of every magnetically sorted T cell population. Genomic DNA was isolated from every sorted fraction and measured by UV absorbance on a Nanodrop 2000c. The CDR3 numbers 13 residues from cysteine through phenylalanine. Only the CDR3 DNA is retained, 39 bases long and in frame from the first base. CDR1 and CDR2 (SGHTA, FQGNSA) derive from the germline V gene. The junction shows trimming of 3 bases on V and 4 bases on J, plus 6 bases between the germline ends.

This receptor was taken from a man aged 30 to 45 in good health. The rearranged chain carries TRBV7-2 and TRBJ2-2, with the D gene uncertain. The source material was naive CD8+ T cells sorted from blood. Sample cell subset or site, as interpreted from the label and publication: CD45RA+CCR7+. The CDR3 protein sequence reads: CASSLEFTGELFF. The DNA is as follows: TGTGCCAGCAGCTTGGAATTCACCGGGGAGCTGTTTTTT.